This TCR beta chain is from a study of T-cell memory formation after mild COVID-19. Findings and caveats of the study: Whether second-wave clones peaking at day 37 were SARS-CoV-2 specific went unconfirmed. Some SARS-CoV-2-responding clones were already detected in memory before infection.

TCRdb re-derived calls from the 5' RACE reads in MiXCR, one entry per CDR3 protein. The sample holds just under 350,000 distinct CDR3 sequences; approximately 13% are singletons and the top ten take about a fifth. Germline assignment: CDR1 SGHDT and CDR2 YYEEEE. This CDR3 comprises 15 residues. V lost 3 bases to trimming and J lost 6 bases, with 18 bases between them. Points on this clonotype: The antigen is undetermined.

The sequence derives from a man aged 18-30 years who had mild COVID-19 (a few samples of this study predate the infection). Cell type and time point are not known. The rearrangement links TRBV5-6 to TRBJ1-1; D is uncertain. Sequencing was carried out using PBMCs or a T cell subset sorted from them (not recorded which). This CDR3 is CASSSLTHEYAEAFF. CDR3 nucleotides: TGTGCCAGCAGCTCGCTGACTCACGAGTACGCTGAAGCTTTCTTT.